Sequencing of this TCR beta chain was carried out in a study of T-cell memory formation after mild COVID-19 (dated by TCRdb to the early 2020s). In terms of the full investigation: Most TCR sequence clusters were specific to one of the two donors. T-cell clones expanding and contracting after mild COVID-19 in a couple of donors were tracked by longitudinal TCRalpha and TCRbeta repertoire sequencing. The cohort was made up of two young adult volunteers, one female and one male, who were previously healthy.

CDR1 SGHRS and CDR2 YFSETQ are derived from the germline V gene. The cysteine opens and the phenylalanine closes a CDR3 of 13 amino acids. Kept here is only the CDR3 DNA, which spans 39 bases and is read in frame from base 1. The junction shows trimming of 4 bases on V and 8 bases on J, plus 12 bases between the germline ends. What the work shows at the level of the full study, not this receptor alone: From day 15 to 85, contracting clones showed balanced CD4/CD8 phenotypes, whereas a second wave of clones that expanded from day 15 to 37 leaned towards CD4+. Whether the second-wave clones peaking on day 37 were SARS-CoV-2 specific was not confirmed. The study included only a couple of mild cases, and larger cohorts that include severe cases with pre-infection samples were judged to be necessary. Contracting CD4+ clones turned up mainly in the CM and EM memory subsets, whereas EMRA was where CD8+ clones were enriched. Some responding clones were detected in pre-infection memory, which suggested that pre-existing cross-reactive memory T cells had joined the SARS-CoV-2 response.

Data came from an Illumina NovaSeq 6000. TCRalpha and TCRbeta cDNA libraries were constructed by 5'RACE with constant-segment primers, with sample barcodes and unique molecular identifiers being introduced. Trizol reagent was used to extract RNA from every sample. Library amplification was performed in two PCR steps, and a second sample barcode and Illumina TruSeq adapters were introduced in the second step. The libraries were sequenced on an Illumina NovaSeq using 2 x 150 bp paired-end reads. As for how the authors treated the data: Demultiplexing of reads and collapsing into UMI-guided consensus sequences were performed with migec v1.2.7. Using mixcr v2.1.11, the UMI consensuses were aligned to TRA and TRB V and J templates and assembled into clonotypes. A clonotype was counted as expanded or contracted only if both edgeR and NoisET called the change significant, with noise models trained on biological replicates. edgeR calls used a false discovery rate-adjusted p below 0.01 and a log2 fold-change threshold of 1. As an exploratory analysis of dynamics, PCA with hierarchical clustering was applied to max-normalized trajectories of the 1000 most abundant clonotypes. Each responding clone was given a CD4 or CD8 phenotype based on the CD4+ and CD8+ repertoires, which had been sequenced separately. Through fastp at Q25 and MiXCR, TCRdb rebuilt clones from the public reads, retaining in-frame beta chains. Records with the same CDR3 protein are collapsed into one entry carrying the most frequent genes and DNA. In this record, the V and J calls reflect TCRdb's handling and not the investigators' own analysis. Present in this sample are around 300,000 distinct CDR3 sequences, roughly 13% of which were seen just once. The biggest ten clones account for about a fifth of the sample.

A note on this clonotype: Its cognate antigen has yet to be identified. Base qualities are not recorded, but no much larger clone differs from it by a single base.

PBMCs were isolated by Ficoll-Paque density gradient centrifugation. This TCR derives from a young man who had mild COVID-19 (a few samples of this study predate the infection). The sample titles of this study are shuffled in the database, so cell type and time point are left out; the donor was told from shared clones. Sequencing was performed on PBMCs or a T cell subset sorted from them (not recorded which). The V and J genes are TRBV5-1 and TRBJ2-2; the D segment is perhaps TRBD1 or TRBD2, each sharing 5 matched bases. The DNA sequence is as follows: TGCGCCAGCAGCCGGGACGCGGTGGGGGAGCTGTTTTTT. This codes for CASSRDAVGELFF.